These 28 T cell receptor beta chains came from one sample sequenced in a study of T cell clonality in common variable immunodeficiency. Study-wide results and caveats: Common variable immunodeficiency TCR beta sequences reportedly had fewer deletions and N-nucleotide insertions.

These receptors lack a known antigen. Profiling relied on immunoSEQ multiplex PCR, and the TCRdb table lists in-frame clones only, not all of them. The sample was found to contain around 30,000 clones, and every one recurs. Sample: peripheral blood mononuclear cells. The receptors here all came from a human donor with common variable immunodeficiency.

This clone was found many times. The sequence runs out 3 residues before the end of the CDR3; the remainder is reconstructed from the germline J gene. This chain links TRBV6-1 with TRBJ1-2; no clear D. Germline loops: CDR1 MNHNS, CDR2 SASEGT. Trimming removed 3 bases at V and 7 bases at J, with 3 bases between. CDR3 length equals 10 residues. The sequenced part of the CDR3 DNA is TGTGCCAGCAGTGACGTTGGC. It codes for CASSDVG. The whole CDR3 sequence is CASSDVGYTF.

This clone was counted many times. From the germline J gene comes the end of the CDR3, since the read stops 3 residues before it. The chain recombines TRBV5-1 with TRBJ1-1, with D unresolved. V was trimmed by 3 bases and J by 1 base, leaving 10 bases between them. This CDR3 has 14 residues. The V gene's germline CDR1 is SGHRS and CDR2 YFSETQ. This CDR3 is CASSSLTANTEAFF. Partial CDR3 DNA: TGCGCCAGCAGCTCCTTGACTGCGAACACTGAA.

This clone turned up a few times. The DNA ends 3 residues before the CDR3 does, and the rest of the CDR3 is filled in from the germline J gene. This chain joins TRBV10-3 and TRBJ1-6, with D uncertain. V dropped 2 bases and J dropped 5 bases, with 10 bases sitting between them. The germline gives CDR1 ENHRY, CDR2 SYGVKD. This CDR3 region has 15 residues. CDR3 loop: CAISEGLPDNSPLHF. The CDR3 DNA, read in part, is TGTGCCATCAGTGAGGGACTCCCGGATAATTCACCC.

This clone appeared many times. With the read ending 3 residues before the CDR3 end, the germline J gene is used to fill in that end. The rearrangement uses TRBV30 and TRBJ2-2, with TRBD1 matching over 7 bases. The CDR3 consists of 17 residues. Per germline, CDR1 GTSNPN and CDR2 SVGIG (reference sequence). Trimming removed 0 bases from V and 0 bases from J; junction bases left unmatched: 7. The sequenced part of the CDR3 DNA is TGTGCCTGGAGTGTACAGTGGGACAGTGCGAACACCGGGGAG. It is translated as CAWSVQWDSANTGE. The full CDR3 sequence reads CAWSVQWDSANTGELFF.

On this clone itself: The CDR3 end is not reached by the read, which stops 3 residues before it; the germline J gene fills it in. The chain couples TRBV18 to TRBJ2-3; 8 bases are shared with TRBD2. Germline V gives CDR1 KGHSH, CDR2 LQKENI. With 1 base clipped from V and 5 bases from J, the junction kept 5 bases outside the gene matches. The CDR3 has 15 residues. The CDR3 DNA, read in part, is TGTGCCAGCTCACCACAAGCGGGAGTAGGAGATACG. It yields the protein CASSPQAGVGDT. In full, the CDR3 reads CASSPQAGVGDTQYF.

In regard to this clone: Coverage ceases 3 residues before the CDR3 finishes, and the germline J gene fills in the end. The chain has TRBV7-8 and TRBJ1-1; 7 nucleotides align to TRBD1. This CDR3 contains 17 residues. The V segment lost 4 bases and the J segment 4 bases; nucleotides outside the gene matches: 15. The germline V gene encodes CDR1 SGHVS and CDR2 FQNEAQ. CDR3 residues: CASSSTGTVRGITEAFF. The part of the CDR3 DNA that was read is TGTGCCAGCAGCTCGACCGGGACAGTCAGGGGGATCACTGAA.

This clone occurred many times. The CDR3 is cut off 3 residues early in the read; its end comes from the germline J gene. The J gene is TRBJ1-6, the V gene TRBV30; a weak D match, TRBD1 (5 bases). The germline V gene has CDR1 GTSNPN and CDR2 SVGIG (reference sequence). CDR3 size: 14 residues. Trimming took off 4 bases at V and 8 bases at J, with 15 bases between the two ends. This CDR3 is CAWTNKGLYSPLHF. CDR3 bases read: TGTGCCTGGACAAACAAGGGGTTATATTCACCC. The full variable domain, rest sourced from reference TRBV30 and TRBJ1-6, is SQTIHQWPATLVQPVGSPLSLECTVEGTSNPNLYWYRQAAGRGLQLLFYSVGIGQISSEVPQNLSASRPQDRQFILSSKKLLLSDSGFYLCAWTNKGLYSPLHFGNGTRLTVT.

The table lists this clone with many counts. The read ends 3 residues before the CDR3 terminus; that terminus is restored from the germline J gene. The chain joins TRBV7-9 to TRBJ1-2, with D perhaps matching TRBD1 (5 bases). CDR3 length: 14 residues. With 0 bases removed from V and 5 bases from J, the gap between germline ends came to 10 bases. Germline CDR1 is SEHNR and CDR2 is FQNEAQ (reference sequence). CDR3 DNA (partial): TGTGCCAGCAGCTTAGCAACGGGGGGGTATGGC. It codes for CASSLATGGYG. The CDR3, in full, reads CASSLATGGYGYTF.

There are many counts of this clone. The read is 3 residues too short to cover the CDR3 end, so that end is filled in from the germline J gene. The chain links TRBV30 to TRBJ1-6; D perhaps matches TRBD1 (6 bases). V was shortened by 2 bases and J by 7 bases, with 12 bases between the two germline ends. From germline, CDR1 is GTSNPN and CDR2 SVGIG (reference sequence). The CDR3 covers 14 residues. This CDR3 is CAWSFRGRNSPLHF. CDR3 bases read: TGTGCCTGGAGTTTTAGGGGGAGGAATTCACCC.

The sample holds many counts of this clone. CDR3 DNA (partial): TGTGCCAGTAGTGCAATACTAGACGCCTACGAG. Amino acids: CASSAILDAYE. The full CDR3 sequence reads CASSAILDAYEQYF. V gene TRBV19 combines with J gene TRBJ2-7; perhaps TRBD2 as D (5 bases). The CDR3 is cut off 3 residues early in the read; its end comes from the germline J gene. Germline values: CDR1 LNHDA, CDR2 SQIVND (reference sequence). The CDR3 extends over 14 amino acids. V was cut by 5 bases and J by 2 bases, with 13 bases left in between.

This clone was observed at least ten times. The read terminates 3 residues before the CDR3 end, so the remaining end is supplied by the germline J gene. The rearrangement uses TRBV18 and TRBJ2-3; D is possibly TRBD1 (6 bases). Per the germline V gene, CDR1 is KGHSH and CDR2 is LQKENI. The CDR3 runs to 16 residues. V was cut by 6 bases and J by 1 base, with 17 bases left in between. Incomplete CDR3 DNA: TGTGCCAGCTCTCGGGGCCCCGAGGGGGGCACAGATACG. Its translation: CASSRGPEGGTDT. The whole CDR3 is CASSRGPEGGTDTQYF.

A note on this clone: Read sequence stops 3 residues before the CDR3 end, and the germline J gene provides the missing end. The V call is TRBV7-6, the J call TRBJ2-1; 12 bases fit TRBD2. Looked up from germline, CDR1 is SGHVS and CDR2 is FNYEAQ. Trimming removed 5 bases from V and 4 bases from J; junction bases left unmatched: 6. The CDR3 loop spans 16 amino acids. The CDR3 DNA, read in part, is TGTGCCAGCAGCCCCATGGGACTAGCGGGTTACAATGAG. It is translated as CASSPMGLAGYNE. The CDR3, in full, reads CASSPMGLAGYNEQFF.

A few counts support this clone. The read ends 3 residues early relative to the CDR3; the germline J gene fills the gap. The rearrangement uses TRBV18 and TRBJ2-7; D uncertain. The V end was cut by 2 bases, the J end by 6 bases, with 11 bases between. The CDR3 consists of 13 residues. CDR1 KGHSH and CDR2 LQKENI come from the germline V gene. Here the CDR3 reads CASSPVNPGEQYF. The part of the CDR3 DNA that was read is TGTGCCAGCTCACCAGTTAACCCGGGCGAG.

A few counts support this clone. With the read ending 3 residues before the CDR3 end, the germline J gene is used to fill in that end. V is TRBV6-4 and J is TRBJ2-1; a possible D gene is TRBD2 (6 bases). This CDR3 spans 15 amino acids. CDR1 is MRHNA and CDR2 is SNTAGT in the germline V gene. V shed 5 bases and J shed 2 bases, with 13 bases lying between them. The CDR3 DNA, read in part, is TGTGCCAGCAGTACGATAGCGGCCCCCTACAATGAG. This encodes CASSTIAAPYNE. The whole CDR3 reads CASSTIAAPYNEQFF.

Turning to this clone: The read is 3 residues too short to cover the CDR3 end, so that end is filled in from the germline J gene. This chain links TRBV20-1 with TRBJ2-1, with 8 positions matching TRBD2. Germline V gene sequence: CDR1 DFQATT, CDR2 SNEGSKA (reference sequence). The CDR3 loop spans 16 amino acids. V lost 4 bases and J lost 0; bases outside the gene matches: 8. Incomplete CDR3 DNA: TGCAGTGCTACCTCGGGACTAGGGAGCTCCTACAATGAG. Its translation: CSATSGLGSSYNE. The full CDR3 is CSATSGLGSSYNEQFF.

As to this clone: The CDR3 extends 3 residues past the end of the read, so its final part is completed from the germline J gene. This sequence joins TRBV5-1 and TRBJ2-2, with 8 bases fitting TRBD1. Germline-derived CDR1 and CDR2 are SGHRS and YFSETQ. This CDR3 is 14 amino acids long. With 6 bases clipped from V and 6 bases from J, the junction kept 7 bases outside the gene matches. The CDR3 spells CASNRDRGAGELFF. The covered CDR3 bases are TGCGCCAGCAACCGAGACAGGGGCGCCGGGGAG.

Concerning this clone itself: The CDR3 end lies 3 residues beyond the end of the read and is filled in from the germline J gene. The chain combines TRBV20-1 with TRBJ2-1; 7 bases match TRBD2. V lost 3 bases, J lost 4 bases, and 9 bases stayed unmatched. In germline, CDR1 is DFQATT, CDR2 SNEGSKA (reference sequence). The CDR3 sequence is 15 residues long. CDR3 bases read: TGCAGTGCTAGGTTGTCTAGCGGTCCATACAATGAG. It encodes CSARLSSGPYNE. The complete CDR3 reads CSARLSSGPYNEQFF.

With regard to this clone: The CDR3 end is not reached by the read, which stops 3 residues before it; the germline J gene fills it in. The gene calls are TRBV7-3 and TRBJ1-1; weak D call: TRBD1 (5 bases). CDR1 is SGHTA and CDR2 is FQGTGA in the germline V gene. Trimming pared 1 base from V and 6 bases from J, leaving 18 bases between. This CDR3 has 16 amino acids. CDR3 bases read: TGTGCCAGCAGCTTAAACGGGAGGCCAGGGTGGGCTGAA. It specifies CASSLNGRPGWAE. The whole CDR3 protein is CASSLNGRPGWAEAFF.

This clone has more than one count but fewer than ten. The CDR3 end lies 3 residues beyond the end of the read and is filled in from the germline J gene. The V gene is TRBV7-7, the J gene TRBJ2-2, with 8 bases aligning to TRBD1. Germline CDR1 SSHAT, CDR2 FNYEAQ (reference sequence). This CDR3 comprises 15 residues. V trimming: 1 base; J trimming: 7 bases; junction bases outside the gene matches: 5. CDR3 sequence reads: CASSLGQGKSGELFF. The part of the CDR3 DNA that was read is TGTGCCAGCAGCTTAGGACAGGGGAAGAGCGGGGAG.

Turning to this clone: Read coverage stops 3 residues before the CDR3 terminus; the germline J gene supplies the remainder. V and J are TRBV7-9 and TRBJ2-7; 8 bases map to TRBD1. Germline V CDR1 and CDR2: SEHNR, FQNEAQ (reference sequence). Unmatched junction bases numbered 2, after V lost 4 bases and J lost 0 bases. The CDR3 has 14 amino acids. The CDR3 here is CASSWDRNSYEQYF. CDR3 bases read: TGTGCCAGCAGCTGGGACAGGAACTCCTACGAG.

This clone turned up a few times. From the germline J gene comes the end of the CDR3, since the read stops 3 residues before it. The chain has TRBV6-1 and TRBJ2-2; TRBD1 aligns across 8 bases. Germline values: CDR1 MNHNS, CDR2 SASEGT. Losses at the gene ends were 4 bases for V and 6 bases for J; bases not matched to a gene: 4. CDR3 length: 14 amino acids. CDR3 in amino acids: CASSAPTGAGELFF. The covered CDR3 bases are TGTGCCAGCAGTGCCCCGACAGGGGCCGGGGAG.

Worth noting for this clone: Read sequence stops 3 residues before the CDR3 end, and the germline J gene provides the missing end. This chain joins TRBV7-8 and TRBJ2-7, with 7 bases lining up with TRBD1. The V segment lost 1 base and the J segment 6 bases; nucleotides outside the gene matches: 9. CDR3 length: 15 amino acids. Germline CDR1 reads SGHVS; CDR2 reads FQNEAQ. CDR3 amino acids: CASSLVLDRVSEQYF. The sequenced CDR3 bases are TGTGCCAGCAGCTTAGTCTTAGACAGGGTCTCCGAG.

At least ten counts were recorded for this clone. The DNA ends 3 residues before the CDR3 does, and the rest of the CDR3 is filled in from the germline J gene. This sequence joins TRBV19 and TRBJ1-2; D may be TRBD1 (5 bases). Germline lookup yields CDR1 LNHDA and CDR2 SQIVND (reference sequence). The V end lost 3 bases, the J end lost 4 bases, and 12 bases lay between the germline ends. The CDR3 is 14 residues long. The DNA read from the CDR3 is TGTGCCAGTAGTATGCGACAGTCGACCTATGGC. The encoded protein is CASSMRQSTYG. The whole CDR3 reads CASSMRQSTYGYTF.

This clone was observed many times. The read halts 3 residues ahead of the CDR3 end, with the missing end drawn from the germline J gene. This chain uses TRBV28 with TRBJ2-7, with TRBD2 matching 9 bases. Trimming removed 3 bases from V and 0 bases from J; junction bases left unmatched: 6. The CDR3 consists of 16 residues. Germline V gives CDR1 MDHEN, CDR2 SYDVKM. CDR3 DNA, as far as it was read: TGTGCCAGCAGTTTTCCCGGGACTAGCACCTCCTACGAG. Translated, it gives CASSFPGTSTSYE. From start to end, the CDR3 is CASSFPGTSTSYEQYF.

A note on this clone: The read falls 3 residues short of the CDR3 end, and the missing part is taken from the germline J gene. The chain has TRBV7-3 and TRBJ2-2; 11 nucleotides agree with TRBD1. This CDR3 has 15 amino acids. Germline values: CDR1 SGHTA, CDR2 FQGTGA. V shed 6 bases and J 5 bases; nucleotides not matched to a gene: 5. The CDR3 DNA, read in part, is TGTGCCAGCAGACCCGGGACAGGGGGGACCGGGGAG. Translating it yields CASRPGTGGTGE. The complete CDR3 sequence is CASRPGTGGTGELFF. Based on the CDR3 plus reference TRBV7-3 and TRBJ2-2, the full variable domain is GAGVSQTPSNKVTEKGKYVELRCDPISGHTALYWYRQSLGQGPEFLIYFQGTGAADDSGLPNDRFFAVRPEGSVSTLKIQRTERGDSAVYLCASRPGTGGTGELFFGEGSRLTVL.

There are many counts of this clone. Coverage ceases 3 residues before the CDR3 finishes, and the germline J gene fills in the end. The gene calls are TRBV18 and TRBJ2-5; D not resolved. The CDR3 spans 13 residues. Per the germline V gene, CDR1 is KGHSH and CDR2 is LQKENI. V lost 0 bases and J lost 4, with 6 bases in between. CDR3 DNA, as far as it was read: TGTGCCAGCTCACCACCGTCGGGAGAGACC. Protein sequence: CASSPPSGET. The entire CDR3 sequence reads CASSPPSGETQYF.

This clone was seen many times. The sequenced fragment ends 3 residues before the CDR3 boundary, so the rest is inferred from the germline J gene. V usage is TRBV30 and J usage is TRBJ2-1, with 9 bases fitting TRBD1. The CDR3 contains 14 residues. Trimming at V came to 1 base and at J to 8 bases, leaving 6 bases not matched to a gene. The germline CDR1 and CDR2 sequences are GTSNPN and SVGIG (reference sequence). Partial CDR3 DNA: TGTGCCTGGAGTGCCAGGACAGGGGAAGATGAG. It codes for CAWSARTGEDE. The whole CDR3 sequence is CAWSARTGEDEQFF.

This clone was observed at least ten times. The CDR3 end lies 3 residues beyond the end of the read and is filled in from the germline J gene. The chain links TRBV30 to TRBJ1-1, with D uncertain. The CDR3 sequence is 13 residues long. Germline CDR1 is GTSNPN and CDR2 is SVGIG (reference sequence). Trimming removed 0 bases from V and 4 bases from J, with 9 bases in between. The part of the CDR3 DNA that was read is TGTGCCTGGAGTGTTACCGCAGGCACTGAA. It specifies CAWSVTAGTE. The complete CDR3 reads CAWSVTAGTEAFF.